This is a list of T cell receptor beta chains from one sample in a study of cytomegalovirus exposure and HLA in healthy donors. The assay was immunoSEQ multiplex PCR, and TCRdb's table has in-frame clones only and misses some. The sample consists of fewer than 250,000 clones, 70% to 90% of them appearing once. The sample was PBMCs. These receptors came from a woman aged 18-29 years in good health and CMV-seronegative. Each CDR3 is given with its conserved first and last residue. For some rows the clone size is stated as once, few or many, or as a class when expanded; others skip it.

clone_size j_call v_call cdr3_aa
NA TRBJ2-1 TRBV9 CASSPTSGAYNEQFF
NA TRBJ2-7 TRBV2 CASRGGWDEQYF
NA TRBJ2-6 TRBV5-1 CASSLFPDRVANVLTF
NA TRBJ2-1 TRBV4-2 CASSQVAGIEQFF
NA TRBJ2-1 TRBV2 CASRRDGGVYNEQFF
NA TRBJ2-2 TRBV4-1 CASSQALMTGTGDTGELFF
NA TRBJ2-3 TRBV30 CAWTPFFSGGSGDTQYF
NA TRBJ2-1 TRBV6-5 CGTGQKNNEQFF
NA TRBJ2-2 TRBV5-1 CASGSGGGFANTGELFF
NA TRBJ1-3 TRBV2 CASSNGQGYSGNTIYF
NA TRBJ1-4 TRBV2 CASNRGQGSNEKLFF
NA TRBJ2-2 TRBV28 CASRINTGELFF
NA TRBJ2-7 TRBV5-1 CASSLAGGGPGYEQYF
NA TRBJ2-7 TRBV19 CASSIVRTAIYEQYF
once TRBJ2-3 TRBV2 CASGTSGGLGDTQYF
NA TRBJ2-1 TRBV30 CAWSVRYSYNEQFF
NA TRBJ2-7 TRBV28 CASSWRGAPIHEQYF